The 32 T cell receptor beta chains in this list originate from one sample, sequenced in a study of beta chain features in type 1 diabetes. Whole-study findings and limits: TCRB CDR3s were moderately but significantly shorter in Type 1 diabetes patients in all four CD4+ subsets.

Every bit of the isolated RNA underwent reverse transcription, so sequencing read expressed TCRB transcripts. Produced via immunoSEQ multiplex PCR; TCRdb's table is partial and in-frame only. In the table there are hundreds of thousands of clones, 10% to 15% of which are singletons. These receptors have no identified antigens. Material: naive CD4+ T cells from blood. Receptors originate from a woman aged 18-30 years with type 1 diabetes.

This clone was detected a few times. The chain uses TRBV29-1 and TRBJ1-2, with D possibly being TRBD1 (6 bases). CDR3 length: 16 amino acids. The germline gives CDR1 SQVTM, CDR2 ANQGSEA. V was pared by 5 bases and J by 1 base, with 20 bases between. The CDR3, as DNA: TGCAGCGTTTTTTTCCAGGGGCAAGGATTTAACTATGGCTACACCTTC. This gives the protein CSVFFQGQGFNYGYTF.

This clone has just a few counts. The J gene is TRBJ2-7, the V gene TRBV18, with 10 bases aligning to TRBD1. The trim removed 3 bases at V and 3 bases at J, leaving 2 bases unmatched. The CDR3 loop spans 14 amino acids. Germline V gene lookup returns CDR1 KGHSH and CDR2 LQKENI. CDR3 in DNA: TGTGCCAGCTCACCGGGACAGGGGATCTACGAGCAGTACTTC. Translation gives CASSPGQGIYEQYF.

A few counts support this clone. V is TRBV6-5 and J is TRBJ2-2; D is undetermined. From germline, CDR1 is MNHEY and CDR2 SVGAGI. V dropped 2 bases and J dropped 1 base, with 2 bases sitting between them. There are 13 residues in the CDR3. The DNA for the CDR3 is TGTGCCAGCAGTTACCTGAACACCGGGGAGCTGTTTTTT. Translated, it gives CASSYLNTGELFF.

Only a few counts were recorded for this clone. The V and J genes are TRBV15 and TRBJ2-1, with 10 bases aligning to TRBD2. The CDR3 sequence is 15 residues long. Trimming removed 7 bases from V and 6 bases from J; junction bases left unmatched: 9. CDR1 is LNHNV, CDR2 YYDKDF, per germline (reference sequence). The CDR3 loop is CATNRVTSGFNEQFF. In DNA form, the CDR3 reads TGTGCCACCAACCGGGTGACTAGCGGGTTCAATGAGCAGTTCTTC.

This clone was detected a few times. The CDR3, as DNA: TGTGCCAGCAGCTTGGTGGGACAGACCCATGGCTACACCTTC. This codes for CASSLVGQTHGYTF. The rearrangement uses TRBV5-4 and TRBJ1-2; 7 bases match TRBD1. Trimming cost V 0 bases and J 6 bases; bases outside gene matches: 5. The V gene's germline CDR1 is SGHNT and CDR2 YYREEE (reference sequence). CDR3 length: 14 residues.

The chain uses TRBV7-2 and TRBJ1-1; D is uncertain. Germline CDR1 reads SGHTA; CDR2 reads FQGNSA. V lost 6 bases, J lost 4 bases, and 9 bases lay in between. The CDR3 consists of 12 residues. The CDR3 DNA follows: TGTGCCAGCAGTCTAGAGGCCACTGAAGCTTTCTTT. Translating it yields CASSLEATEAFF.

The chain uses TRBV5-1 and TRBJ2-3, with 9 bases identical to TRBD2. The germline gives CDR1 SGHRS, CDR2 YFSETQ. Germline trimming cut 0 bases from V and 4 bases from J; bases unmatched to any gene: 3. The CDR3 has 15 amino acids. The CDR3 spells CASSLALAGSDTQYF. As DNA, the CDR3 is TGCGCCAGCAGCTTGGCGCTAGCGGGGTCAGATACGCAGTATTTT.

This clone was seen more than once but under ten times. The chain has TRBV9 and TRBJ2-7; 7 bases map to TRBD1. The CDR3 covers 14 residues. Germline V CDR1 and CDR2: SGDLS, YYNGEE. The V and J ends lost 3 bases and 7 bases, in that order; junction bases with no gene match: 10. CDR3 sequence (DNA): TGTGCCAGCAGCGCCGAGAGGACAGGCGGGGAGCAGTACTTC. Its protein product is CASSAERTGGEQYF.

CDR3 sequence reads: CASYRWTNTEAFF. DNA of the CDR3: TGTGCCAGTTATCGGTGGACAAACACTGAAGCTTTCTTT. J is TRBJ1-1 and V is TRBV19; D perhaps matches TRBD1 (5 bases). The CDR3 runs 13 residues. V dropped 8 bases and J dropped 2 bases, with 12 bases sitting between them. The germline V gene encodes CDR1 LNHDA and CDR2 SQIVND (reference sequence).

This clone has a handful of counts. The chain joins TRBV7-7 to TRBJ2-5, with D maybe TRBD2 (6 bases). This CDR3 has 14 amino acids. Trimming took 5 bases from V and 1 from J, leaving 11 bases between them. CDR1 is SSHAT and CDR2 is FNYEAQ in the germline V gene (reference sequence). Here the CDR3 DNA reads TGTGCCAGCAGCCCGGAGGGGTTCCAAGAGACCCAGTACTTC. Residues: CASSPEGFQETQYF.

This clone was seen more than once but under ten times. This rearrangement joins TRBV29-1 to TRBJ2-5; D gene ambiguous. V was trimmed by 7 bases and J by 3 bases, leaving 18 bases between them. Germline loops: CDR1 SQVTM, CDR2 ANQGSEA. This CDR3 has 14 amino acids. The CDR3 DNA sequence: TGCAGCGCTACCCCTAGACTCGTCAAAGAGACCCAGTACTTC. Translated: CSATPRLVKETQYF.

The sample holds a few counts of this clone. The chain links TRBV10-3 to TRBJ2-5; 9 nucleotides line up with TRBD1. The V and J ends lost 4 bases and 4 bases, in that order; junction bases with no gene match: 7. CDR3 length: 15 amino acids. Germline loops: CDR1 ENHRY, CDR2 SYGVKD. The CDR3 DNA follows: TGTGCCATCAGTGGCCAAACAGGGGGCTTAGAGACCCAGTACTTC. Its protein product is CAISGQTGGLETQYF.

V usage is TRBV6-5 and J usage is TRBJ1-5; perhaps TRBD1 as D (5 bases). Germline V gene sequence: CDR1 MNHEY, CDR2 SVGAGI. The V gene lost 7 bases and the J gene lost 6 bases, with 16 bases spanning the gap. The CDR3 loop spans 14 amino acids. The CDR3 reads CASIEAAQGQPQHF. For the CDR3, the DNA is TGTGCCAGCATCGAAGCAGCCCAGGGTCAGCCCCAGCATTTT.

This chain connects TRBV9 to TRBJ2-1; TRBD1 is a possible D gene (6 bases). The CDR3 totals 14 residues. Trimming pared 0 bases from V and 6 bases from J, leaving 10 bases between. The germline V gene encodes CDR1 SGDLS and CDR2 YYNGEE. CDR3 DNA: TGTGCCAGCAGCGTAGGCAACAGGGCCAATGAGCAGTTCTTC. Amino acid sequence: CASSVGNRANEQFF.

A few counts support this clone. The rearrangement joins TRBV6-5 to TRBJ2-5; D gene unclear. Trimming took off 6 bases at V and 4 bases at J, with 3 bases between the two ends. This CDR3 contains 10 residues. CDR1 and CDR2 (germline): MNHEY, SVGAGI. CDR3 sequence reads: CASSRETQYF. The CDR3 nucleotides read TGTGCCAGCAGCCGAGAGACCCAGTACTTC.

In this sample, this clone turned up a few times. The V gene is TRBV9, the J gene TRBJ1-1, with D unclear. The CDR3 is made up of 15 amino acids. Looked up from germline, CDR1 is SGDLS and CDR2 is YYNGEE. The V end was cut by 0 bases, the J end by 3 bases, with 12 bases between. The CDR3 is CASSVGGMKDTEAFF. The CDR3 coding sequence is TGTGCCAGCAGCGTAGGAGGTATGAAGGACACTGAAGCTTTCTTT.

This clone was counted only a few times. This chain uses TRBV13 with TRBJ1-1; D unresolved. CDR3 length equals 15 residues. The germline CDR1 and CDR2 sequences are PRHDT and FYEKMQ (reference sequence). V was pared by 5 bases and J by 1 base, with 14 bases between. Written as DNA, the CDR3 is TGTGCCAGCAGCGTCGTAGGTAGACAGAACACTGAAGCTTTCTTT. Translating gives CASSVVGRQNTEAFF. Looking up the rest from reference TRBV13 and TRBJ1-1 gives the full variable domain: AAGVIQSPRHLIKEKRETATLKCYPIPRHDTVYWYQQGPGQDPQFLISFYEKMQSDKGSIPDRFSAQQFSDYHSELNMSSLELGDSALYFCASSVVGRQNTEAFFGQGTRLTVV.

The V gene is TRBV18, the J gene TRBJ1-3; the D is unclear. The CDR3 runs 15 residues. With 4 bases removed from V and 0 bases from J, the gap between germline ends came to 10 bases. Germline V CDR1 and CDR2: KGHSH, LQKENI. In nucleotides, the CDR3 is TGTGCCAGCTCACAAGGGAGCTCCTCTGGAAACACCATATATTTT. It codes for CASSQGSSSGNTIYF.

This clone was detected only a few times. The chain combines TRBV18 with TRBJ2-7; a possible D gene is TRBD1 (5 bases). CDR1 is KGHSH, CDR2 LQKENI, per germline. The CDR3 covers 14 residues. The V and J ends lost 2 bases and 6 bases respectively, with 14 bases between them. In nucleotides, the CDR3 is TGTGCCAGCTCACCAGATCGCAGGGTGAGCGAGCAGTACTTC. This gives the protein CASSPDRRVSEQYF.

The chain couples TRBV7-8 to TRBJ1-2, with TRBD1 matching 8 bases. CDR3 length equals 14 residues. Germline values: CDR1 SGHVS, CDR2 FQNEAQ. V dropped 5 bases and J dropped 2; count of bases not matched to a gene: 4. The CDR3 sequence is CASSPWTGNYGYTF. In nucleotides, the CDR3 is TGTGCCAGCAGCCCGTGGACAGGGAACTATGGCTACACCTTC.

The chain recombines TRBV7-2 with TRBJ2-7, with D possibly TRBD1 on 6 matching bases. CDR1 is SGHTA and CDR2 is FQGNSA in the germline V gene. Trimming left V 5 bases short and J 2 bases short, with 10 bases between. This CDR3 comprises 13 residues. The CDR3 spells CASSPRTAYEQYF. In DNA form, the CDR3 reads TGTGCCAGCAGCCCTCGGACAGCCTACGAGCAGTACTTC.

This clone was detected a few times. V is TRBV14 and J is TRBJ1-1; no definite D call. Germline loops: CDR1 SGHDN, CDR2 FVKESK. V was trimmed by 0 bases and J by 3 bases, leaving 8 bases between them. This CDR3 contains 14 residues. The chain's CDR3 is CASSQDPQYTEAFF. The CDR3, as DNA: TGTGCCAGCAGCCAAGATCCCCAGTACACTGAAGCTTTCTTT.

This CDR3 is CSVLRLAGAENEQFF. CDR3 nucleotide sequence: TGCAGCGTTCTCCGACTAGCGGGGGCGGAGAATGAGCAGTTCTTC. This chain uses TRBV29-1 with TRBJ2-1; 12 bases fit TRBD2. Germline assignment: CDR1 SQVTM and CDR2 ANQGSEA. After removal of 5 bases from V and 7 bases from J, the junction contained 9 bases not matched to a gene. This CDR3 spans 15 amino acids.

This clone was detected a few times. CDR3 loop: CASSSGGGAETQYF. For the CDR3, the DNA is TGCGCCAGCAGCTCCGGGGGGGGCGCCGAGACCCAGTACTTC. The V and J genes are TRBV5-1 and TRBJ2-5; 8 bases fit TRBD2. CDR3 length: 14 amino acids. V lost 3 bases to trimming and J lost 5 bases; unmatched junction nucleotides: 6. The germline V gene has CDR1 SGHRS and CDR2 YFSETQ.

This clone has more than one count but fewer than ten. The chain joins TRBV25-1 to TRBJ2-1, with D perhaps TRBD1 (6 bases). This CDR3 is 15 amino acids long. The V gene lost 4 bases and the J gene lost 7 bases, with 17 bases spanning the gap. The germline gives CDR1 MGHDK, CDR2 SYGVNS. CDR3 amino acids: CASSGLGHSKNEQFF. CDR3 bases: TGTGCCAGCAGTGGTTTGGGACACTCCAAGAATGAGCAGTTCTTC.

This clone appeared a few times. The rearrangement links TRBV7-9 to TRBJ2-7; D may be TRBD1 (6 bases). With 5 bases removed from V and 9 bases from J, the gap between germline ends came to 20 bases. CDR3 size: 14 residues. Germline V gene sequence: CDR1 SEHNR, CDR2 FQNEAQ (reference sequence). The CDR3: CASSEKGTQPVQYF. CDR3 bases: TGTGCCAGCAGCGAGAAAGGGACACAACCGGTGCAGTACTTC. Drawing the rest from reference TRBV7-9 and TRBJ2-7, the complete variable domain is DTGVSQNPRHKITKRGQNVTFRCDPISEHNRLYWYRQTLGQGPEFLTYFQNEAQLEKSRLLSDRFSAERPKGSFSTLEIQRTEQGDSAMYLCASSEKGTQPVQYFGPGTRLTVT.

J is TRBJ2-7 and V is TRBV27, with D maybe TRBD1 (6 bases). CDR1 is MNHEY and CDR2 is SMNVEV in the germline V gene (reference sequence). The CDR3 runs to 15 residues. Trimming shortened V by 4 bases and J by 3 bases, and 16 bases separated the two germline ends. CDR3 loop: CASSSGQTRIYEQYF. CDR3 sequence (DNA): TGTGCCAGCAGTTCCGGACAGACACGTATCTACGAGCAGTACTTC.

V usage is TRBV30 and J usage is TRBJ1-5, with a weak D call TRBD1 (5 bases). Germline CDR1 reads GTSNPN; CDR2 reads SVGIG (reference sequence). Trimming pared 3 bases from V and 4 bases from J, leaving 10 bases between. The CDR3 runs 13 residues. CDR3 coding DNA: TGTGCCTGGAGAGGAAGGACAAATCAGCCCCAGCATTTT. It encodes CAWRGRTNQPQHF. The full variable domain, its missing parts supplied by reference TRBV30 and TRBJ1-5, is SQTIHQWPATLVQPVGSPLSLECTVEGTSNPNLYWYRQAAGRGLQLLFYSVGIGQISSEVPQNLSASRPQDRQFILSSKKLLLSDSGFYLCAWRGRTNQPQHFGDGTRLSIL.

This sequence joins TRBV29-1 and TRBJ2-1, with TRBD2 matching 7 bases. In germline, CDR1 is SQVTM, CDR2 ANQGSEA. The CDR3 runs to 14 residues. The J segment lost 4 bases and the V segment lost 7 bases, leaving 10 bases of the junction unmatched. The CDR3 loop is CSAGKAGRYNEQFF. Here the CDR3 DNA reads TGCAGCGCTGGTAAAGCGGGGAGATACAATGAGCAGTTCTTC.

This clone has more than one count but fewer than ten. The chain has TRBV14 and TRBJ1-2; TRBD1 matches at 8 bases. CDR1 is SGHDN and CDR2 is FVKESK in the germline V gene. After removal of 1 base from V and 4 bases from J, the junction contained 5 bases not matched to a gene. This CDR3 contains 15 residues. The CDR3 loop is CASSQVGQGGYGYTF. In DNA form, the CDR3 reads TGTGCCAGCAGCCAAGTCGGACAGGGAGGCTATGGCTACACCTTC.

This clone was detected once. The chain couples TRBV5-6 to TRBJ2-1, with 10 bases lining up with TRBD2. Trimming cost V 1 base and J 6 bases; bases outside gene matches: 4. Germline CDR1 SGHDT, CDR2 YYEEEE. The CDR3 has 15 amino acids. DNA of the CDR3: TGTGCCAGCAGCTTGTTGGCTAGCGGGAGCAATGAGCAGTTCTTC. It yields the protein CASSLLASGSNEQFF.

The chain links TRBV18 to TRBJ1-5; no definite D call. V was shortened by 6 bases and J by 2 bases, with 8 bases between the two germline ends. CDR3 size: 13 residues. CDR1 and CDR2 (germline): KGHSH, LQKENI. CDR3 bases: TGTGCCAGCTCCGCGGATGGCAATCAGCCCCAGCATTTT. This encodes CASSADGNQPQHF.